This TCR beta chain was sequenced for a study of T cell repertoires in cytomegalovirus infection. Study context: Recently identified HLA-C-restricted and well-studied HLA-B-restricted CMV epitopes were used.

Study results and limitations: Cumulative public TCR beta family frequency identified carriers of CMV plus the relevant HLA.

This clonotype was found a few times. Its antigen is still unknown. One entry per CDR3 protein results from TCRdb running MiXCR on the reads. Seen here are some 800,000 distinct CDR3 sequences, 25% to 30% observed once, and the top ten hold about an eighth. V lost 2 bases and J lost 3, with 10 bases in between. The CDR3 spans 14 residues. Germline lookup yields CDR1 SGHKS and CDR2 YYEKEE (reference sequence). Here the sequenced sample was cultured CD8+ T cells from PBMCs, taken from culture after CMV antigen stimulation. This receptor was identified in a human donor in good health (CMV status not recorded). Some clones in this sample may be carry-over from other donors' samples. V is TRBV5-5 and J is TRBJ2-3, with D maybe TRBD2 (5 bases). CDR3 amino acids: CASSFDWTTDTQYF. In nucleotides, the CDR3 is TGTGCCAGCAGCTTTGACTGGACTACAGATACGCAGTATTTT.